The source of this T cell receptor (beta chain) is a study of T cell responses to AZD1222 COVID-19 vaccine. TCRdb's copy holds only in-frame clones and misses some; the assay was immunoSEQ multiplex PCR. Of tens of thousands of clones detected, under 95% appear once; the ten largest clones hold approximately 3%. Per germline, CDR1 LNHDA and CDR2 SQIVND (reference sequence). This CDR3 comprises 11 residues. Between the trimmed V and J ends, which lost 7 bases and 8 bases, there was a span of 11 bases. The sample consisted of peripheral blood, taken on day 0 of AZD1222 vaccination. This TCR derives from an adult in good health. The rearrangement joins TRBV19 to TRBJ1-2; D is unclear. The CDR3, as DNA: TGTGCCAGTACGGGATTCTGGGGCTACACCTTC. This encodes CASTGFWGYTF.